A single sample gave rise to the 30 T cell receptor beta chains below, sequenced in a study of CD8 T cells in ankylosing spondylitis. TCRdb re-analysed the 5' RACE reads in MiXCR, keeping a single row per CDR3 protein. The data show 380,000 or so distinct CDR3 sequences, with around 20% seen just once and around 13% held by the top ten. The source material was blood, either unsorted or a sorted T cell fraction (not recorded which). The receptors derive from a male donor with ankylosing spondylitis or in good health (not recorded which).

This clonotype was counted only a few times. The V call is TRBV20-1, the J call TRBJ2-3; no reliable D call. Germline V gives CDR1 DFQATT, CDR2 SNEGSKA (reference sequence). The ends were cut back, 2 bases at V and 6 bases at J, with 18 bases in the middle. The CDR3 consists of 15 residues. The chain's CDR3 is CSARSPPGEWDTQYF. The DNA for the CDR3 is TGCAGTGCTAGATCCCCTCCCGGAGAGTGGGATACGCAGTATTTT.

This clonotype was detected a few times. The CDR3 loop is CASSLGLLGTDNTGELFF. The CDR3 DNA sequence: TGTGCCAGCAGCTTAGGCCTGTTGGGGACGGATAACACCGGGGAGCTGTTTTTT. The V call is TRBV13, the J call TRBJ2-2; the D call may be TRBD1 or TRBD2 (5 bases each). CDR1 is PRHDT, CDR2 FYEKMQ, per germline (reference sequence). This CDR3 is built from 18 residues. V gave up 0 bases and J gave up 2 bases, with 16 bases separating them.

This rearrangement joins TRBV5-6 to TRBJ2-5; D not certain. This CDR3 comprises 11 residues. With 1 base removed from V and 7 bases from J, the gap between germline ends came to 5 bases. Germline CDR1 reads SGHDT; CDR2 reads YYEEEE. DNA for the CDR3: TGTGCCAGCAGCTTGCCGACGACCCAGTACTTC. This codes for CASSLPTTQYF.

This chain connects TRBV7-9 to TRBJ2-3; possibly TRBD1 for D (6 bases). This CDR3 region has 16 residues. V was clipped by 1 base and J by 2 bases, with 13 bases between them. Germline CDR1 reads SEHNR; CDR2 reads FQNEAQ (reference sequence). The CDR3 region has the DNA TGTGCCAGCAGCTTAGTTTCAGGGGCCCACACAGATACGCAGTATTTT. The encoded protein is CASSLVSGAHTDTQYF.

The CDR3 reads CASSDLGSTDTQYF. The CDR3 DNA sequence: TGTGCCAGCAGCGACCTCGGAAGCACAGATACGCAGTATTTT. The chain recombines TRBV11-2 with TRBJ2-3; D is uncertain. This CDR3 spans 14 amino acids. The V and J ends lost 5 bases and 0 bases respectively, with 9 bases between them. Germline V lookup: CDR1 SGHAT, CDR2 FQNNGV.

The chain uses TRBV5-6 and TRBJ2-1; D gene uncertain. V shed 1 base and J shed 9 bases, with 8 bases lying between them. Germline-derived CDR1 and CDR2 are SGHDT and YYEEEE. This CDR3 has 12 residues. DNA of the CDR3: TGTGCCAGCAGCTTGTCCGCTGTTGAGCAGTTCTTC. This gives the protein CASSLSAVEQFF.

This clonotype turned up a few times. The V and J genes are TRBV6-4 and TRBJ2-1; D possibly corresponds to TRBD2 (5 bases). Germline CDR1 reads MRHNA; CDR2 reads SNTAGT. The CDR3 covers 15 residues. V lost 3 bases, J lost 9 bases, and 18 bases lay in between. CDR3 protein: CASSEDGVRTVEQFF. CDR3 nucleotides: TGTGCCAGCAGTGAAGACGGGGTCCGAACAGTTGAGCAGTTCTTC.

The rearrangement joins TRBV2 to TRBJ2-5; no firm D call. The CDR3 is made up of 16 amino acids. Trimming took off 0 bases at V and 2 bases at J, with 13 bases between the two ends. Germline V gene sequence: CDR1 SNHLY, CDR2 FYNNEI. The CDR3 spells CASSEALAEQQETQYF. The CDR3 nucleotides read TGTGCCAGCAGTGAAGCGCTTGCAGAGCAACAAGAGACCCAGTACTTC.

This clonotype appeared a few times. The rearrangement links TRBV11-2 to TRBJ2-5, with 9 positions matching TRBD1. The CDR3 totals 15 residues. CDR1 and CDR2 from the germline V gene are SGHAT and FQNNGV. Germline trimming cut 5 bases from V and 5 bases from J; bases unmatched to any gene: 9. The CDR3 loop is CASSPQPTGGETQYF. Written as DNA, the CDR3 is TGTGCCAGCAGCCCCCAACCGACAGGGGGGGAGACCCAGTACTTC.

The chain uses TRBV4-1 and TRBJ2-5, with 12 bases matching TRBD2. CDR1 MGHRA and CDR2 YSYEKL come from the germline V gene. This CDR3 has 17 amino acids. Trimming cost V 0 bases and J 3 bases; bases outside gene matches: 5. CDR3 protein: CASSQEKLAGGEETQYF. In nucleotides, the CDR3 is TGCGCCAGCAGCCAAGAAAAACTAGCGGGGGGCGAAGAGACCCAGTACTTC.

The chain recombines TRBV6-2 or TRBV6-3 with TRBJ1-1, with TRBD1 matching 8 bases. CDR1 is MNHEY and CDR2 is SVGEGT in the germline V gene. Germline trimming cut 6 bases from V and 4 bases from J; bases unmatched to any gene: 7. CDR3 length equals 14 residues. CDR3 residues: CASRDRGELTEAFF. CDR3 in DNA: TGTGCCAGCAGAGACAGGGGAGAACTCACTGAAGCTTTCTTT.

The sample holds many counts of this clonotype. This chain uses TRBV7-2 with TRBJ2-5; TRBD1 is a possible D gene (6 bases). The germline V and J ends were trimmed by 3 bases and 5 bases, with 13 bases remaining between them. The CDR3 length is 14 residues. Germline values: CDR1 SGHTA, CDR2 FQGNSA. CDR3 sequence reads: CASSFEQGLETQYF. CDR3 DNA sequence: TGTGCCAGCAGCTTTGAACAGGGCCTGGAGACCCAGTACTTC. The variable domain in full, completed from reference TRBV7-2 and TRBJ2-5, reads GAGVSQSPSNKVTEKGKDVELRCDPISGHTALYWYRQSLGQGLEFLIYFQGNSAPDKSGLPSDRFSAERTGGSVSTLTIQRTQQEDSAVYLCASSFEQGLETQYFGPGTRLLVL.

The table lists this clonotype with a few counts. The chain links TRBV21-1 to TRBJ2-7; the table gives TRBD2 as D, unverified against the DNA. TRBV21-1 is flagged as a pseudogene. CDR3 length equals 16 residues. The DNA for the CDR3 is TGTGCCAGCAGCAATGGGTTCGGGGCTATTTTTGACGAGCAGTACTTC. Residues: CASSNGFGAIFDEQYF.

This clonotype has a handful of counts. The V call is TRBV7-9, the J call TRBJ2-2; 9 bases match TRBD1. Germline V gene sequence: CDR1 SEHNR, CDR2 FQNEAQ (reference sequence). The CDR3 covers 15 residues. V shed 5 bases, J shed 7 bases, and the junction held 8 bases outside the gene matches. For the CDR3, the DNA is TGTGCCAGCAGCCTACGACAGGGGGGACACGGGGAGCTGTTTTTT. Translated: CASSLRQGGHGELFF.

This clonotype was counted between two and nine times. This chain joins TRBV28 and TRBJ2-1; tentative D call: TRBD1 (5 bases). Trimming took off 2 bases at V and 4 bases at J, with 12 bases between the two ends. This CDR3 comprises 15 residues. Germline V lookup: CDR1 MDHEN, CDR2 SYDVKM. Here the CDR3 reads CASSLGRQSYNEQFF. The CDR3 DNA reads TGTGCCAGCAGTTTAGGAAGACAGTCTTACAATGAGCAGTTCTTC.

The chain uses TRBV29-1 and TRBJ2-2, with D perhaps TRBD1 or TRBD2 (5 bases each). V lost 5 bases and J lost 5, with 9 bases in between. Germline values: CDR1 SQVTM, CDR2 ANQGSEA. The CDR3 is made up of 12 amino acids. CDR3 sequence reads: CSVLWGTGELFF. The CDR3 region has the DNA TGCAGCGTTCTGTGGGGGACCGGGGAGCTGTTTTTT.

There are a few counts of this clonotype. The chain has TRBV12-3 or TRBV12-4 and TRBJ2-2; unclear D gene. The CDR3 loop spans 17 amino acids. The V gene lost 3 bases and the J gene lost 2 bases, with 16 bases spanning the gap. CDR3 nucleotide sequence: TGTGCCAGCAGTTTTGGCAGTCCGACGCTTAACACCGGGGAGCTGTTTTTT. This sequence encodes CASSFGSPTLNTGELFF.

The chain couples TRBV29-1 to TRBJ1-1; TRBD1 agrees at 7 bases. This CDR3 has 19 amino acids. Trimming took 4 bases from V and 0 from J; bases not matched to a gene: 20. CDR1 and CDR2 from the germline V gene are SQVTM and ANQGSEA. CDR3 amino acids: CSVVFDRVSTLKLNTEAFF. In DNA form, the CDR3 reads TGCAGCGTTGTCTTCGACAGGGTATCCACATTGAAGCTGAACACTGAAGCTTTCTTT. The complete variable domain, with remaining parts taken from reference TRBV29-1 and TRBJ1-1, reads SAVISQKPSRDICQRGTSLTIQCQVDSQVTMMFWYRQQPGQSLTLIATANQGSEATYESGFVIDKFPISRPNLTFSTLTVSNMSPEDSSIYLCSVVFDRVSTLKLNTEAFFGQGTRLTVV.

This clonotype was seen a few times. The rearrangement uses TRBV5-1 and TRBJ2-2, with D unclear. Trimming left V 2 bases short and J 6 bases short, with 8 bases between. The CDR3 sequence is 13 residues long. Per the germline V gene, CDR1 is SGHRS and CDR2 is YFSETQ. The CDR3 reads CASSLDAPGELFF. CDR3 DNA: TGCGCCAGCAGCTTAGACGCGCCCGGGGAGCTGTTTTTT.

This clonotype occurred a few times. The chain links TRBV6-1 to TRBJ2-2; TRBD1 might be the D (7 bases). Germline values: CDR1 MNHNS, CDR2 SASEGT. The V and J ends lost 6 bases and 5 bases respectively, with 19 bases between them. The CDR3 runs 16 residues. Written as DNA, the CDR3 is TGTGCCAGCAGCTCGCACCAGGGGGGCTGGACCGGGGAGCTGTTTTTT. Its translation is CASSSHQGGWTGELFF.

This clonotype was recorded only once. The chain's CDR3 is CSARSGAGQETQYF. The DNA of the CDR3 is TGCAGTGCCCGATCGGGGGCCGGGCAAGAGACCCAGTACTTC. V gene TRBV20-1 combines with J gene TRBJ2-5, with D perhaps TRBD1 or TRBD2 (6 bases each). V lost 6 bases and J 2 bases, leaving 16 bases between the germline ends. CDR1 DFQATT and CDR2 SNEGSKA come from the germline V gene (reference sequence). The CDR3 length is 14 residues.

This chain links TRBV12-3 or TRBV12-4 with TRBJ1-4; no reliable D call. Trimming removed 6 bases at V and 4 bases at J, with 18 bases between. The CDR3 covers 16 residues. This CDR3 is CASSREMNEFNEKLFF. CDR3 DNA sequence: TGTGCCAGCAGCCGCGAGATGAACGAATTTAATGAAAAACTGTTTTTT.

This clonotype has more than one count but fewer than ten. One end of the junction does not line up with germline, which may come from a read error. The genes are TRBV20-1 and TRBJ2-3; 8 nucleotides align to TRBD2. Germline CDR1 is DFQATT and CDR2 is SNEGSKA (reference sequence). The CDR3 is 15 amino acids. The CDR3 DNA is TGCTGTGCTAGGTTACTAGCGGACAACACAGATACGCAGTATTTT. Its protein product is CCARLLADNTDTQYF.

The gene calls are TRBV12-3 or TRBV12-4 and TRBJ2-5; D is unresolved. V was clipped by 1 base and J by 1 base, with 10 bases between them. The CDR3 has 15 amino acids. The CDR3 DNA sequence: TGTGCCAGCAGTTTAGGCCGGGCCCTCCAAGAGACCCAGTACTTC. This encodes CASSLGRALQETQYF.

The V and J genes are TRBV9 and TRBJ2-3; D call uncertain. Trimming pared 4 bases from V and 0 bases from J, leaving 18 bases between. Germline V gene sequence: CDR1 SGDLS, CDR2 YYNGEE. The CDR3 covers 17 residues. The CDR3 sequence: CASSPETTEISTDTQYF. Written as DNA, the CDR3 is TGTGCCAGCAGCCCCGAGACGACGGAAATAAGCACAGATACGCAGTATTTT.

This sequence joins TRBV9 and TRBJ2-3; D uncertain. The CDR3 loop spans 14 amino acids. From germline, CDR1 is SGDLS and CDR2 YYNGEE. Deletions cut 2 bases from V and 0 bases from J, with 7 bases between. The CDR3 spells CASSVSSSTDTQYF. CDR3 in DNA: TGTGCCAGCAGCGTGAGCAGTAGCACAGATACGCAGTATTTT.

The chain joins TRBV7-9 to TRBJ1-6; D gene unclear. The CDR3 totals 17 residues. V gave up 5 bases and J gave up 0 bases, with 14 bases separating them. Germline V gene lookup returns CDR1 SEHNR and CDR2 FQNEAQ (reference sequence). CDR3 region: CASSGMVDSSYNSPLHF. CDR3 coding DNA: TGTGCCAGCAGCGGGATGGTGGATAGCTCCTATAATTCACCCCTCCACTTT.

The chain combines TRBV27 with TRBJ2-5; the D is unclear. Germline-derived CDR1 and CDR2 are MNHEY and SMNVEV (reference sequence). CDR3 length: 15 amino acids. Trimming stripped 5 bases from V and 0 bases from J, with 13 bases between. The CDR3, as DNA: TGTGCCAGCAGTCGAGACACGACGTACCAAGAGACCCAGTACTTC. Its protein is CASSRDTTYQETQYF.

CDR3 DNA sequence: TGTGCCAGCAGCTCGGGACTAGCGGGGGTATTTGAGCAGTTCTTC. The encoded protein is CASSSGLAGVFEQFF. This sequence joins TRBV7-9 and TRBJ2-1; 14 nucleotides match TRBD2. V gave up 4 bases and J gave up 9 bases; unmatched junction bases: 5. The CDR3 spans 15 residues. The V gene's germline CDR1 is SEHNR and CDR2 FQNEAQ (reference sequence).

The rearrangement uses TRBV7-6 and TRBJ2-6; no reliable D call. Germline lookup yields CDR1 SGHVS and CDR2 FNYEAQ. Trimming removed 2 bases from V and 4 bases from J, with 9 bases in between. The CDR3 runs to 15 residues. CDR3 amino acids: CASSLWARGANVLTF. Written as DNA, the CDR3 is TGTGCCAGCAGCTTATGGGCTCGCGGGGCCAACGTCCTGACTTTC.